This entry is about one T cell receptor (beta chain). Antigen: not known. Produced via immunoSEQ multiplex PCR; TCRdb's table is partial and in-frame only. The data hold some 120,000 clones, with roughly 87% observed a single time. The CDR3 runs to 16 residues. V lost 4 bases to trimming and J lost 3 bases; unmatched junction nucleotides: 8. Germline V lookup: CDR1 LGHNA, CDR2 YNFKEQ. The data stem from a study of T cell responses to AZD1222 COVID-19 vaccine. Study-level results: With two AZD1222 doses given, Spike-specific TCR breadth and depth both rose. CD4 TCRs associated with vaccination spanned spike, dominating at 160-218 and 743-854. Females made up more of the donors, who were largely white British, and clonal diversity may have come out too low. Unmutated variant regions reportedly attract nearly half of all spike-specific TCRs.

This sequence was found in an adult in good health. This rearrangement joins TRBV4-2 to TRBJ2-5, with 10 nucleotides matching TRBD2. The sequences come from peripheral blood, collected on day 0 of AZD1222 vaccination. Here the CDR3 reads CASSRGLAPGEETQYF. In nucleotides, the CDR3 is TGTGCCAGCAGCCGGGGACTAGCGCCGGGAGAAGAGACCCAGTACTTC.